This TCR beta chain was retrieved from a study of cytomegalovirus exposure and HLA in healthy donors. Study details: The Caucasian-associated ancestry cluster contained about 80% of the 398 genotyped donors.

In germline, CDR1 is MGHRA, CDR2 YSYEKL. V lost 0 bases and J 3 bases, leaving 10 bases between the germline ends. The CDR3 sequence is 15 residues long. The PCR contained 60 Vbeta and 13 Jbeta primers. Repertoires were generated with immunoSEQ multiplex PCR, while TCRdb's copy carries only in-frame clones and drops some. In the table there are about 50,000 clones, about three quarters of which are singletons. It was healthy bone marrow donors who served as donors. The receptor's source is a woman aged 45-59 years in good health and CMV-seronegative. This chain links TRBV4-1 with TRBJ2-3, with D uncertain. The sequenced sample was PBMCs. The CDR3 nucleotides are TGCGCCAGCAGCCAAGAATCGGCTAGAACAGATACGCAGTATTTT. It translates to CASSQESARTDTQYF.